This TCR beta chain came from a study of control samples from healthy donors and cancer patients. Method: immunoSEQ multiplex PCR; TCRdb's copy keeps in-frame clones and lacks some. The table shows roughly 140,000 clones, with about nine tenths occurring only once. The trim removed 8 bases at V and 5 bases at J, leaving 7 bases unmatched. CDR3 size: 13 residues. Germline CDR1 is KGHDR and CDR2 is SFDVKD. This chain joins TRBV24-1 and TRBJ1-1; 7 nucleotides line up with TRBD1. This receptor was identified in a man aged 30-40 years in good health. The sample was blood. The CDR3: CATNEPGQTEAFF. DNA of the CDR3: TGTGCCACCAACGAACCGGGACAGACTGAAGCTTTCTTT.